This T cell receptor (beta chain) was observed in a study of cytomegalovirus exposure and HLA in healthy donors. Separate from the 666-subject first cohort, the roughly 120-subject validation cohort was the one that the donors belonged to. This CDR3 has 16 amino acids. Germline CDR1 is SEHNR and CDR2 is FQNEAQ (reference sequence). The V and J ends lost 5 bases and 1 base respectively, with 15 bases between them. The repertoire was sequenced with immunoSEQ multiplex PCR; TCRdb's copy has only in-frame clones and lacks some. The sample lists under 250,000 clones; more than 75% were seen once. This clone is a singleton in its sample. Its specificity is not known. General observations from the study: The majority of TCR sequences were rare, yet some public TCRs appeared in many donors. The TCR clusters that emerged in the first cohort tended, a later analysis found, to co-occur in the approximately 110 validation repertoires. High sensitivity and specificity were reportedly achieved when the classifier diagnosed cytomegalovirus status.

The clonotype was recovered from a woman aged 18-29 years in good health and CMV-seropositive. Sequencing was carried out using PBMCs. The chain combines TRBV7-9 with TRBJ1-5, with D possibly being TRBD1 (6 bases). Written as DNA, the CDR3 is TGTGCCAGCAGCCTAACAGGGTGGGGGAGCAATCAGCCCCAGCATTTT. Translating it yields CASSLTGWGSNQPQHF.